This T cell receptor beta chain emerged from a study of OX40 agonist ivuxolimab in advanced cancers. Study in general: In this cohort, patients received ivuxolimab, an agonistic anti-OX40 (CD134) antibody.

Method: immunoSEQ multiplex PCR; TCRdb's copy keeps in-frame clones and lacks some. The sample has around 31,000 clones, approximately 89% seen once. Findings and caveats of the study: Among T cells, CD8+ cells averaged more expanded clones than CD4+ cells.

This clone is large (0.1 to 1%) within its sample. No antigen is known for it. At one end, the junction sequence differs from germline, possibly due to a read error. Blood samples were obtained at baseline, cycle 4 day 1, and cycle 7 day 1. The receptor was isolated from an adult with an advanced solid tumor such as melanoma, head and neck, liver or kidney cancer. The material sequenced was CD4+ or CD8+ T cells sorted from blood, taken in a trial of the OX40 agonist ivuxolimab.

As DNA, the CDR3 is TGTGCCAGCACCTTGGGAGGACAGGGCAATCAGCCCCAGCATTTT. Protein product: CASTLGGQGNQPQHF. V is TRBV5-5 and J is TRBJ1-5, with 7 bases lining up with TRBD1. This CDR3 is built from 15 residues. Germline CDR1 reads SGHKS; CDR2 reads YYEKEE (reference sequence).